These 25 T cell receptor beta chains came from one sample sequenced in a study of T cell responses to AZD1222 COVID-19 vaccine. Measured with immunoSEQ multiplex PCR; TCRdb has only the in-frame clones, and not every one. The sample lists 140,000 to 150,000 clones, approximately 94% occurring once. Sequenced here: peripheral blood, sampled on day 0 of AZD1222 vaccination. The receptor set was obtained from an adult in good health.

The chain combines TRBV3-1 (or the pseudogene TRBV3-2) with TRBJ2-3; the D call may be TRBD1 or TRBD2 (6 bases each). Germline V gene sequence: CDR1 LGHDT, CDR2 YNNKEL (reference sequence). The V end was cut by 0 bases, the J end by 2 bases, with 12 bases between. CDR3 length equals 16 residues. CDR3: CASSQDFGGLTDTQYF. The CDR3, as DNA: TGTGCCAGCAGCCAAGATTTCGGGGGCCTCACAGATACGCAGTATTTT.

The chain links TRBV28 to TRBJ1-4; 7 bases match TRBD1. CDR3 length: 15 residues. Germline V gives CDR1 MDHEN, CDR2 SYDVKM. Trimming removed 3 bases from V and 1 base from J; junction bases left unmatched: 2. CDR3 nucleotides: TGTGCCAGCAGTTTTACAGGGGTAACTAATGAAAAACTGTTTTTT. Translated: CASSFTGVTNEKLFF.

The chain recombines TRBV4-2 with TRBJ1-1; maybe TRBD1 (6 bases). Trimming stripped 0 bases from V and 4 bases from J, with 9 bases between. Germline CDR1 reads LGHNA; CDR2 reads YNFKEQ. This CDR3 contains 14 residues. CDR3 region: CASSQEWGRTEAFF. In DNA form, the CDR3 reads TGTGCCAGCAGCCAAGAGTGGGGGCGCACTGAAGCTTTCTTT.

The chain is built from TRBV19 and TRBJ1-2; 7 nucleotides match TRBD1. From germline, CDR1 is LNHDA and CDR2 SQIVND (reference sequence). The V gene end was trimmed by 7 bases and the J gene end by 7 bases; junction bases not matched to a gene: 6. This CDR3 comprises 12 residues. The CDR3 sequence is CASTGGAFGYTF. CDR3 in DNA: TGTGCCAGTACAGGGGGGGCTTTTGGCTACACCTTC.

This chain connects TRBV27 to TRBJ2-7; D ambiguous. The germline V and J ends were trimmed by 2 bases and 2 bases, with 19 bases remaining between them. The germline V gene encodes CDR1 MNHEY and CDR2 SMNVEV (reference sequence). The CDR3 runs 17 residues. The DNA of the CDR3 is TGTGCCAGCAGTTTACGTCGGACCACCCTCACCACCTACGAGCAGTACTTC. It yields the protein CASSLRRTTLTTYEQYF.

This chain uses TRBV7-2 with TRBJ2-7; TRBD2 matches at 8 bases. This CDR3 has 17 amino acids. V was clipped by 0 bases and J by 2 bases; unmatched bases: 9. Germline V gene data show CDR1 as SGHTA and CDR2 as FQGNSA. The CDR3 sequence is CASSLAFGSGETYEQYF. CDR3 DNA: TGTGCCAGCAGCTTAGCGTTCGGTAGCGGGGAAACCTACGAGCAGTACTTC.

The chain links TRBV2 to TRBJ2-7, with TRBD1 identical over 10 bases. Germline trimming cut 1 base from V and 3 bases from J; bases unmatched to any gene: 3. The CDR3 totals 15 residues. Germline CDR1 and CDR2: SNHLY and FYNNEI. CDR3 nucleotides: TGTGCCAGCAGTGAAGGGACAGGGGGAGACTACGAGCAGTACTTC. It codes for CASSEGTGGDYEQYF. The full variable domain, rest sourced from reference TRBV2 and TRBJ2-7, is EPEVTQTPSHQVTQMGQEVILRCVPISNHLYFYWYRQILGQKVEFLVSFYNNEISEKSEIFDDQFSVERPDGSNFTLKIRSTKLEDSAMYFCASSEGTGGDYEQYFGPGTRLTVT.

The chain has TRBV6-6 and TRBJ1-3, with 7 bases that match TRBD1. The CDR3 is made up of 15 amino acids. Per the germline V gene, CDR1 is MNHNY and CDR2 is SVGAGI (reference sequence). V was clipped by 6 bases and J by 0 bases; unmatched bases: 5. The chain's CDR3 is CASRVTGDSGNTIYF. DNA of the CDR3: TGTGCCAGCAGGGTAACAGGGGACTCTGGAAACACCATATATTTT.

This clone was found a few times. This rearrangement joins TRBV5-6 to TRBJ2-7, with TRBD1 matching over 10 bases. There are 15 residues in the CDR3. V lost 5 bases to trimming and J lost 3 bases; unmatched junction nucleotides: 8. Germline CDR1 reads SGHDT; CDR2 reads YYEEEE. The CDR3: CASRELGQGVYEQYF. In nucleotides, the CDR3 is TGTGCCAGCAGGGAACTCGGACAGGGGGTCTACGAGCAGTACTTC.

The V gene is TRBV12-1, the J gene TRBJ1-1; the table gives TRBD1 as D, unverified against the DNA. TRBV12-1 is labeled a pseudogene. CDR3 length equals 13 residues. The CDR3 reads CAITTGAGTEAFF. The CDR3 nucleotides read TGTGCCATCACTACAGGGGCGGGCACTGAAGCTTTCTTT.

The V and J genes are TRBV27 and TRBJ2-5; D is undetermined. Between the trimmed V and J ends, which lost 1 base and 0 bases, there was a span of 9 bases. Germline CDR1 MNHEY, CDR2 SMNVEV (reference sequence). The CDR3 is made up of 15 amino acids. The CDR3 is CASSLLAANQETQYF. The CDR3 DNA reads as TGTGCCAGCAGTTTATTGGCGGCGAACCAAGAGACCCAGTACTTC.

The J gene is TRBJ2-1, the V gene TRBV27; perhaps TRBD2 as D (6 bases). Germline CDR1 and CDR2: MNHEY and SMNVEV (reference sequence). V was clipped by 2 bases and J by 2 bases, with 7 bases between them. The CDR3 consists of 14 residues. The CDR3 reads CASSLAGPYNEQFF. The CDR3 region has the DNA TGTGCCAGCAGTTTAGCGGGACCCTACAATGAGCAGTTCTTC.

V gene TRBV18 combines with J gene TRBJ1-4; 9 bases match TRBD1. The CDR3 covers 15 residues. Looked up from germline, CDR1 is KGHSH and CDR2 is LQKENI. The V gene end was trimmed by 4 bases and the J gene end by 5 bases; junction bases not matched to a gene: 5. Here the CDR3 DNA reads TGTGCCAGCTCACGCGATGGACAGGGGAATGAAAAACTGTTTTTT. Its translation is CASSRDGQGNEKLFF.

The CDR3 protein is CSVHRGRTETQYF. As DNA, the CDR3 is TGCAGCGTTCACAGGGGGCGCACAGAGACCCAGTACTTC. The chain links TRBV29-1 to TRBJ2-5; 9 bases align to TRBD1. The CDR3 consists of 13 residues. With 5 bases clipped from V and 4 bases from J, the junction kept 5 bases outside the gene matches. CDR1 and CDR2 (germline): SQVTM, ANQGSEA.

This clone appeared once. CDR3 region: CASSIIGLSGYTF. The CDR3, as DNA: TGTGCCAGTAGTATAATAGGGCTATCTGGCTACACCTTC. The V gene is TRBV19, the J gene TRBJ1-2, with D uncertain. Germline lookup yields CDR1 LNHDA and CDR2 SQIVND (reference sequence). The CDR3 is 13 amino acids. V lost 2 bases and J lost 7, with 11 bases in between.

This clone was seen only once. The chain joins TRBV6-1 to TRBJ1-2; D gene unclear. Trimming cost V 3 bases and J 8 bases, with 16 bases left between them. Per the germline V gene, CDR1 is MNHNS and CDR2 is SASEGT. CDR3 length: 14 residues. CDR3 loop: CASSELWAPWGYTF. The CDR3 DNA follows: TGTGCCAGCAGTGAGTTGTGGGCTCCTTGGGGCTACACCTTC.

The genes are TRBV7-8 and TRBJ1-2, with 7 bases identical to TRBD1. From germline, CDR1 is SGHVS and CDR2 FQNEAQ. The J segment lost 7 bases and the V segment lost 2 bases, leaving 10 bases of the junction unmatched. There are 15 residues in the CDR3. The CDR3 nucleotides are TGTGCCAGCAGCTTACAACAGGGGAGGGAGTTTGGCTACACCTTC. Its protein product is CASSLQQGREFGYTF.

In DNA form, the CDR3 reads TGTGCCAGCAGCGGGTGGACCGGGGAGCTGTTTTTT. Its translation is CASSGWTGELFF. The chain carries TRBV9 and TRBJ2-2; no firm D call. Germline CDR1 and CDR2: SGDLS and YYNGEE. The ends were cut back, 3 bases at V and 5 bases at J, with 5 bases in the middle. The CDR3 spans 12 residues.

The chain couples TRBV7-9 to TRBJ1-1; D call uncertain. The CDR3 runs to 13 residues. V lost 1 base, J lost 6 bases, and 9 bases lay in between. Germline CDR1 reads SEHNR; CDR2 reads FQNEAQ (reference sequence). CDR3 DNA sequence: TGTGCCAGCAGCTTAGGGCCTGCGGCTGAAGCTTTCTTT. This translates into CASSLGPAAEAFF.

The rearrangement links TRBV5-5 to TRBJ1-1; no reliable D call. This CDR3 is built from 14 residues. The V end lost 3 bases, the J end lost 2 bases, and 11 bases lay between the germline ends. Germline V gene data show CDR1 as SGHKS and CDR2 as YYEKEE (reference sequence). CDR3 in amino acids: CASSSGSTNTEAFF. DNA of the CDR3: TGTGCCAGCAGCTCCGGATCTACCAACACTGAAGCTTTCTTT.

The chain couples TRBV28 to TRBJ2-7; 7 bases fit TRBD2. V shed 7 bases and J 3 bases; nucleotides not matched to a gene: 9. The germline gives CDR1 MDHEN, CDR2 SYDVKM. CDR3 length: 14 residues. The CDR3 is CASMKRELSYEQYF. CDR3 bases: TGTGCCAGCATGAAGCGGGAACTTAGCTACGAGCAGTACTTC. The full variable domain, rest sourced from reference TRBV28 and TRBJ2-7, is DVKVTQSSRYLVKRTGEKVFLECVQDMDHENMFWYRQDPGLGLRLIYFSYDVKMKEKGDIPEGYSVSREKKERFSLILESASTNQTSMYLCASMKRELSYEQYFGPGTRLTVT.

This clone was recorded once. The chain employs TRBV25-1 and TRBJ1-5; D may be TRBD1 (6 bases). From germline, CDR1 is MGHDK and CDR2 SYGVNS. This CDR3 has 13 residues. V was clipped by 6 bases and J by 0 bases, with 6 bases between them. The CDR3 DNA reads TGTGCCAGCAGCAGGGGTAGCAATCAGCCCCAGCATTTT. This gives the protein CASSRGSNQPQHF. Filled out from reference TRBV25-1 and TRBJ1-5, the complete variable domain reads EADIYQTPRYLVIGTGKKITLECSQTMGHDKMYWYQQDPGMELHLIHYSYGVNSTEKGDLSSESTVSRIRTEHFPLTLESARPSHTSQYLCASSRGSNQPQHFGDGTRLSIL.

Of note for this clone: This sample includes further DNA sequences coding for the same CDR3. The chain has TRBV27 and TRBJ1-6; the D is unclear. The germline gives CDR1 MNHEY, CDR2 SMNVEV (reference sequence). Between the trimmed V and J ends, which lost 5 bases and 6 bases, there was a span of 5 bases. This CDR3 is 12 amino acids long. CDR3 region: CASSPPNSPLHF. Here the CDR3 DNA reads TGTGCCAGCAGTCCTCCTAATTCACCCCTCCACTTT.

The chain has TRBV28 and TRBJ2-1; D gene unclear. The germline V gene encodes CDR1 MDHEN and CDR2 SYDVKM. The V gene lost 3 bases and the J gene lost 0 bases, with 15 bases spanning the gap. This CDR3 contains 17 residues. CDR3 DNA: TGTGCCAGCAGTTTGTCCTTGCTCTTGAGCTCCTACAATGAGCAGTTCTTC. This sequence encodes CASSLSLLLSSYNEQFF.

The rearrangement joins TRBV4-1 to TRBJ1-5; D remains unclear. CDR1 is MGHRA and CDR2 is YSYEKL in the germline V gene. The ends were cut back, 0 bases at V and 6 bases at J, with 15 bases in the middle. This CDR3 contains 16 residues. The CDR3 DNA reads as TGCGCCAGCAGCCAAGATCACCTTACGGGAGTTCAGCCCCAGCATTTT. Its translation is CASSQDHLTGVQPQHF.